Sequencing of this T cell receptor beta chain was carried out in a study of shared clonotypes between healthy human individuals. On the study more broadly: Each donor contributed plates that comprised three CD4 naive, three CD4 memory, two CD8 naive and one CD8 memory. General study points: Compared with clonotypes that all four donors shared, non-shared clonotypes had lower generation probabilities.

The split of CD4+ cells yielded CD45RA+ naive and CD45RA-negative memory subsets. Germline CDR1 reads SGHVS; CDR2 reads FNYEAQ. This CDR3 contains 14 residues. V was clipped by 10 bases and J by 7 bases; unmatched bases: 8. Samples underwent the assay at deep level. TCRdb's table, derived via immunoSEQ multiplex PCR, lists solely in-frame clones and lacks some. The table has 2.3 million or so clones, 85% to 95% seen once; the top ten hold under 0.45%. This clone was seen only once. Antigen specificity is unknown. The chain carries TRBV7-6 and TRBJ2-7; the match to TRBD2 covers 15 bases. Material for sequencing was naive CD4+ T cells from PBMCs. Sample subset: CD45RA+ positively selected. The receptor's source is a man younger than 35 in good health. Some clones in this sample may be carry-over from other donors' samples. CDR3 coding DNA: TGTGCCACCTCTGGACTAGCGGGAGGGCAAGAGCAGTACTTC. It codes for CATSGLAGGQEQYF.